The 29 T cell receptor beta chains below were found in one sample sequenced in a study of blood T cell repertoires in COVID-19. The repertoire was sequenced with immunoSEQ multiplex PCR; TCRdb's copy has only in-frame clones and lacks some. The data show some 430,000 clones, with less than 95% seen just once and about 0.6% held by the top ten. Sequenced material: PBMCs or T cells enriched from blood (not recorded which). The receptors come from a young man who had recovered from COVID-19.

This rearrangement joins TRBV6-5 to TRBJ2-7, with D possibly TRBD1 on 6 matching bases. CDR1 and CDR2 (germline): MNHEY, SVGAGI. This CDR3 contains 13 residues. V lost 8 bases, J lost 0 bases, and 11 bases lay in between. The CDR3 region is CASASTGSYEQYF. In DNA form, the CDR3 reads TGTGCCAGCGCCTCGACAGGCTCCTACGAGCAGTACTTC.

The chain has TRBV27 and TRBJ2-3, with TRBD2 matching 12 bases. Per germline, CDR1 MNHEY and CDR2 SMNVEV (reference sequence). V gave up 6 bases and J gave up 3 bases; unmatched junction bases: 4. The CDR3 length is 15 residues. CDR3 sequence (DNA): TGTGCCAGCAGGGCACTAGCGGGAGGTACAGATACGCAGTATTTT. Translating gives CASRALAGGTDTQYF.

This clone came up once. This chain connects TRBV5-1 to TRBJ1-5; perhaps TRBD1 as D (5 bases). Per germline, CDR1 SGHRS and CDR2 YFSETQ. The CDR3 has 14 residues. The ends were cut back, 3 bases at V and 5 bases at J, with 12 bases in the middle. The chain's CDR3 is CASSSQGGDQPQHF. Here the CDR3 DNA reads TGCGCCAGCAGCTCCCAGGGAGGGGATCAGCCCCAGCATTTT.

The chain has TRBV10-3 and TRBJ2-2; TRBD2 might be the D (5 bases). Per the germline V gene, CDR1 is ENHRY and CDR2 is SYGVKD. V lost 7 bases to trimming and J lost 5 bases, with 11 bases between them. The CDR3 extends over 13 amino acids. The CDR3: CAIMRGGTGELFF. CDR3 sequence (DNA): TGTGCCATCATGCGAGGCGGGACCGGGGAGCTGTTTTTT.

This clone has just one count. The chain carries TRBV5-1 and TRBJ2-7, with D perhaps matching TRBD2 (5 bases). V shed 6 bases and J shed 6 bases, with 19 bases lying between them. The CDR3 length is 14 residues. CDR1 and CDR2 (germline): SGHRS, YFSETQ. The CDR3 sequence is CASNRGSGYGEQYF. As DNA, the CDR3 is TGCGCCAGCAACCGAGGGTCGGGGTACGGCGAGCAGTACTTC.

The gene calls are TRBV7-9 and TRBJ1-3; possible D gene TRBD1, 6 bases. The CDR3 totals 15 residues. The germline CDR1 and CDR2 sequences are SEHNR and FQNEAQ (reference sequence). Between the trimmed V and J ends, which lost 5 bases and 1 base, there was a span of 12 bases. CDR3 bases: TGTGCCAGCAGCCAATCCAGGGGTTCTGGAAACACCATATATTTT. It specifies CASSQSRGSGNTIYF.

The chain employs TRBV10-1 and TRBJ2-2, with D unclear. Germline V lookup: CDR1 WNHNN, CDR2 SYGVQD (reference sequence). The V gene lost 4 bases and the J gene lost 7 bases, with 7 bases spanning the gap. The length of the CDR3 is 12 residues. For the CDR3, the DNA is TGCGCCAGCAGTGCGGGTGACGGGGAGCTGTTTTTT. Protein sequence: CASSAGDGELFF.

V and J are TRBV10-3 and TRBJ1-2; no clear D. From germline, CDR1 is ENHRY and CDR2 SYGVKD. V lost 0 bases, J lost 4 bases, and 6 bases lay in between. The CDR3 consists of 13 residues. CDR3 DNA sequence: TGTGCCATCAGTGAGTCGCGGCCCTATGGCTACACCTTC. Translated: CAISESRPYGYTF.

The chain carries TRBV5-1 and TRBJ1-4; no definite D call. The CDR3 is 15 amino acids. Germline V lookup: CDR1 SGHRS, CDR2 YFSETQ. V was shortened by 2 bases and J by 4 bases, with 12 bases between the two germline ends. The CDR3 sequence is CASSFGYGVNEKLFF. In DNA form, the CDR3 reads TGCGCCAGCAGCTTCGGTTACGGGGTTAATGAAAAACTGTTTTTT.

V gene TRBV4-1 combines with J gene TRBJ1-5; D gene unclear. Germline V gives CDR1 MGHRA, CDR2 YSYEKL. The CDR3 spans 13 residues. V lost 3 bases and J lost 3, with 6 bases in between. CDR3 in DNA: TGCGCCAGCAGCCAGGCAGTCAATCAGCCCCAGCATTTT. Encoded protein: CASSQAVNQPQHF.

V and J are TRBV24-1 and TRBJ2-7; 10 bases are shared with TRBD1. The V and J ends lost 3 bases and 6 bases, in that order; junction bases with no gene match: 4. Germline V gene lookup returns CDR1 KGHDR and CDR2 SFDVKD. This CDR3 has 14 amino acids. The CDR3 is CATSDTRTGGEQYF. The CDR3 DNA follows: TGTGCCACCAGTGATACCAGGACAGGGGGCGAGCAGTACTTC.

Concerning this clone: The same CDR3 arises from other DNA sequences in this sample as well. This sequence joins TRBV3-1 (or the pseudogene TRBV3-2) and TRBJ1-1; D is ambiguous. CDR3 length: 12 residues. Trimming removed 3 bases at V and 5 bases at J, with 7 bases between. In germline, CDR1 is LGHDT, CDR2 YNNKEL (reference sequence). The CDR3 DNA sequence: TGTGCCAGCAGCCATAGTGGTACTGAAGCTTTCTTT. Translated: CASSHSGTEAFF.

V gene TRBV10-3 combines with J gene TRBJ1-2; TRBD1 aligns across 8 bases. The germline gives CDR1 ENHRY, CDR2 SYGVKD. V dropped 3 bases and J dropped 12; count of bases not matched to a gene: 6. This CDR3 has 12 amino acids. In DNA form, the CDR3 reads TGTGCCATCAGTGAACCGGGACAGGCGGACACCTTC. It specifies CAISEPGQADTF.

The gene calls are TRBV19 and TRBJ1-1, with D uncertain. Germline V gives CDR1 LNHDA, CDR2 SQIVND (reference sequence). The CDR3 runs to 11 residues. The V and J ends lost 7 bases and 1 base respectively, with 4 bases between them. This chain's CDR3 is CASNGNTEAFF. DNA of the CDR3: TGTGCCAGTAACGGGAACACTGAAGCTTTCTTT.

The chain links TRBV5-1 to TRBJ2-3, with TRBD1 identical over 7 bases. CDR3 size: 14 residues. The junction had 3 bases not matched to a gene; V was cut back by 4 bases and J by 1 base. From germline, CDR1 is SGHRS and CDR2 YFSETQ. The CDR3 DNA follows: TGCGCCAGCAGCGCCGGACAGGGCACAGATACGCAGTATTTT. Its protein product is CASSAGQGTDTQYF.

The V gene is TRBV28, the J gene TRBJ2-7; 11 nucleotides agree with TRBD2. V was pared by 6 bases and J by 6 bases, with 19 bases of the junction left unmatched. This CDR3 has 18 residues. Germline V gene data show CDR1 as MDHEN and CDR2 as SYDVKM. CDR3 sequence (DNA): TGTGCCAGCAGGGATGACAGGGGCCTTCTAGCGGGAGGTGGCGAGCAGTACTTC. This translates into CASRDDRGLLAGGGEQYF.

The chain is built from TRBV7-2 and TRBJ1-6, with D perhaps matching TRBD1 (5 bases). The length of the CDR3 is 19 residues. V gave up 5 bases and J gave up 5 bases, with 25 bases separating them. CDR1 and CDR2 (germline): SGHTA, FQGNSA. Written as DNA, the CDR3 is TGTGCCAGCAGCCCCCCTGGACAAATCAGTCCTCAAAATAATTCACCCCTCCACTTT. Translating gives CASSPPGQISPQNNSPLHF.

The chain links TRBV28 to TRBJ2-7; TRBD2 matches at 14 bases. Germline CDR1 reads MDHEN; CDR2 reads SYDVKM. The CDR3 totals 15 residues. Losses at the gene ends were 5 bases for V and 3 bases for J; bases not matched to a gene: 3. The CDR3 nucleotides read TGTGCCAGCAGTACGGGGACTAGCGGGAGCTACGAGCAGTACTTC. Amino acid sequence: CASSTGTSGSYEQYF. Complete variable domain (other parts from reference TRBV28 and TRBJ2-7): DVKVTQSSRYLVKRTGEKVFLECVQDMDHENMFWYRQDPGLGLRLIYFSYDVKMKEKGDIPEGYSVSREKKERFSLILESASTNQTSMYLCASSTGTSGSYEQYFGPGTRLTVT.

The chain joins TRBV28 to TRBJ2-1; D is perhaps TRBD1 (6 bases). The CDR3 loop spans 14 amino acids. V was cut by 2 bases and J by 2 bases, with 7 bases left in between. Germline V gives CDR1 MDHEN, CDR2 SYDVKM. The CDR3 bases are TGTGCCAGCAGTTTAACAGGGACCTACAATGAGCAGTTCTTC. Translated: CASSLTGTYNEQFF.

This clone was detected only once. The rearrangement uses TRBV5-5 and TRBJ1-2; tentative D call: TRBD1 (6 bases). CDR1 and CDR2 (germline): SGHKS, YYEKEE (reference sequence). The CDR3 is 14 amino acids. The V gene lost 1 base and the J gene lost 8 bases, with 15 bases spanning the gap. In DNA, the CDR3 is TGTGCCAGCAGCTTGTATACAGGGCAGGTGGGCTACACCTTC. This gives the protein CASSLYTGQVGYTF.

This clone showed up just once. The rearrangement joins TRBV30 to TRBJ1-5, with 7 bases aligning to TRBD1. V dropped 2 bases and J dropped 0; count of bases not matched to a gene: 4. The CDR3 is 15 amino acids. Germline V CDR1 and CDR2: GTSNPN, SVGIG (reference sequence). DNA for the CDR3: TGTGCCTGGAGTTCATGGGACAGTAGCAATCAGCCCCAGCATTTT. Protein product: CAWSSWDSSNQPQHF.

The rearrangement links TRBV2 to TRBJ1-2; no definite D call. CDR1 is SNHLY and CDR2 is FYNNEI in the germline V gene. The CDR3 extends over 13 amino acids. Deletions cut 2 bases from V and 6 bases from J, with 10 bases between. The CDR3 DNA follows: TGTGCCAGCAGTGAATCCGGGAGGAATGGCTACACCTTC. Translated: CASSESGRNGYTF.

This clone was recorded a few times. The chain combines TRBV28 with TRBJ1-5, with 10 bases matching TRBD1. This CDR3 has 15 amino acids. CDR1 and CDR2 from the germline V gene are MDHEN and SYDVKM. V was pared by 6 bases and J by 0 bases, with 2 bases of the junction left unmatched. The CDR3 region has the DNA TGTGCCAGCAGGACAGGGGGCTATAGCAATCAGCCCCAGCATTTT. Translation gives CASRTGGYSNQPQHF.

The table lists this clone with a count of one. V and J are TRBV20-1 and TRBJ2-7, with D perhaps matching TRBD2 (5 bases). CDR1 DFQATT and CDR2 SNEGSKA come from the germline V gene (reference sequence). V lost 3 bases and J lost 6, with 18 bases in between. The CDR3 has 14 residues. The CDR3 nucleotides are TGCAGTGCTAGTGGGTGGGAGAGGCTCTCCGAGCAGTACTTC. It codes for CSASGWERLSEQYF.

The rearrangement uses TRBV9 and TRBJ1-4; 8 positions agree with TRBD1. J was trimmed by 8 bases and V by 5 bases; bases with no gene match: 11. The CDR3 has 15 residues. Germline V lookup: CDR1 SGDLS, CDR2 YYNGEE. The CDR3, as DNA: TGTGCCAGCAGTGCCGCAGGGGGCGTAAGGGAAAAACTGTTTTTT. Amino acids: CASSAAGGVREKLFF.

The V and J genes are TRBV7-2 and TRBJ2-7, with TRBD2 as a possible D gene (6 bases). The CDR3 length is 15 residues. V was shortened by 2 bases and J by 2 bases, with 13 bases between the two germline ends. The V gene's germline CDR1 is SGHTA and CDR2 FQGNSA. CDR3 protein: CASSLHRLGTYEQYF. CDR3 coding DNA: TGTGCCAGCAGCTTACATCGACTAGGAACCTACGAGCAGTACTTC.

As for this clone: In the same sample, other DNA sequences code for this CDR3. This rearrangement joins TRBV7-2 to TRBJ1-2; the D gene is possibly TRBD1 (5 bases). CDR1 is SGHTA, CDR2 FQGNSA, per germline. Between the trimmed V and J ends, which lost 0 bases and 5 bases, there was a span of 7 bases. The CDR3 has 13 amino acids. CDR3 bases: TGTGCCAGCAGCTTAGCCGGGGGGTATGGCTACACCTTC. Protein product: CASSLAGGYGYTF.

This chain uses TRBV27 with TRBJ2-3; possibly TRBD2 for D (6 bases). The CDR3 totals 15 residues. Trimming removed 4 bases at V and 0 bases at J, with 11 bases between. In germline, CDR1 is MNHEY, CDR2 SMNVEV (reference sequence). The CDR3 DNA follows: TGTGCCAGCAGTTCTAGCGTTGCTAGCACAGATACGCAGTATTTT. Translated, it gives CASSSSVASTDTQYF.

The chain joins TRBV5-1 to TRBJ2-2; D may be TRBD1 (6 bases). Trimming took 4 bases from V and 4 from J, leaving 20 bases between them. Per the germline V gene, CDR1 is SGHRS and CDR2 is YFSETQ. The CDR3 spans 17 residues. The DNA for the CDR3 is TGCGCCAGCAGCGGATCCAAAACAGGGTTCGGCACCGGGGAGCTGTTTTTT. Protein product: CASSGSKTGFGTGELFF. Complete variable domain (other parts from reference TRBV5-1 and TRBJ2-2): KAGVTQTPRYLIKTRGQQVTLSCSPISGHRSVSWYQQTPGQGLQFLFEYFSETQRNKGNFPGRFSGRQFSNSRSEMNVSTLELGDSALYLCASSGSKTGFGTGELFFGEGSRLTVL.